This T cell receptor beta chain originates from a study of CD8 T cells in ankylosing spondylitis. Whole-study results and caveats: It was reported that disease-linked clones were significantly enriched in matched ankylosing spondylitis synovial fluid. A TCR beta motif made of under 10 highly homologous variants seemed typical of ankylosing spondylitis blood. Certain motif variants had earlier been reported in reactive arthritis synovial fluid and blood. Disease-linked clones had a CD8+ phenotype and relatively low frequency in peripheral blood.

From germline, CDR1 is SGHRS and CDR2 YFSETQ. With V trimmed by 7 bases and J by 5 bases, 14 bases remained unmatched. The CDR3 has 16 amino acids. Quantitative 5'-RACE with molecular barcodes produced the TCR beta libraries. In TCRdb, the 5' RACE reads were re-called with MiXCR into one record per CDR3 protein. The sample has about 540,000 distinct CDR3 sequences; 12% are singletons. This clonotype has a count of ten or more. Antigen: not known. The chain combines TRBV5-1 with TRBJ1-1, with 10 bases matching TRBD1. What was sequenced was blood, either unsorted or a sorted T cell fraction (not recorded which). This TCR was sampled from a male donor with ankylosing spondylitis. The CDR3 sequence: CASGRAPGQGKTEAFF. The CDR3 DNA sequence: TGCGCCAGCGGACGGGCCCCGGGACAGGGGAAAACTGAAGCTTTCTTT.